These 4 T cell receptor beta chains were sequenced from one sample in a study of blood T cell repertoires in COVID-19. Libraries were prepared by immunoSEQ multiplex PCR; TCRdb keeps only in-frame clonotypes and omits some of them. The data show roughly 86,000 clones, with about 85% seen just once and roughly 3.2% held by the top ten. Sample: peripheral blood. All receptors come from a woman older than 75 with COVID-19, enrolled during active disease.

This clone was detected once. The chain carries TRBV4-2 and TRBJ2-4; TRBD2 matches at 7 bases. CDR3 size: 17 residues. V shed 1 base and J 1 base; nucleotides not matched to a gene: 7. Germline V gene data show CDR1 as LGHNA and CDR2 as YNFKEQ. Written as DNA, the CDR3 is TGTGCCAGCAGCCAAGGTGGCAGCGGGGAGGCCAAAAACATTCAGTACTTC. Protein sequence: CASSQGGSGEAKNIQYF.

The chain has TRBV5-6 and TRBJ2-7, with a tentative D call TRBD2 (6 bases). The V end was cut by 4 bases, the J end by 0 bases, with 14 bases between. The CDR3 has 15 amino acids. Germline CDR1 SGHDT, CDR2 YYEEEE. This CDR3 is CASSRGLLSSYEQYF. The DNA for the CDR3 is TGTGCCAGCAGCAGGGGACTCCTGAGCTCCTACGAGCAGTACTTC. Together with reference TRBV5-6 and TRBJ2-7, the CDR3 gives the full variable domain: DAGVTQSPTHLIKTRGQQVTLRCSPKSGHDTVSWYQQALGQGPQFIFQYYEEEERQRGNFPDRFSGHQFPNYSSELNVNALLLGDSALYLCASSRGLLSSYEQYFGPGTRLTVT.

The V and J genes are TRBV5-1 and TRBJ1-2; no definite D call. Trimming stripped 1 base from V and 0 bases from J, with 7 bases between. Looked up from germline, CDR1 is SGHRS and CDR2 is YFSETQ. The length of the CDR3 is 14 residues. As DNA, the CDR3 is TGCGCCAGCAGCTTGTCCGGGACTAACTATGGCTACACCTTC. It yields the protein CASSLSGTNYGYTF.

The chain couples TRBV18 to TRBJ2-1; weak D call: TRBD1 (5 bases). V dropped 4 bases and J dropped 0 bases, with 10 bases sitting between them. The CDR3 covers 15 residues. Germline V gene lookup returns CDR1 KGHSH and CDR2 LQKENI. The CDR3 loop reads CASSQQESSYNEQFF. DNA for the CDR3: TGTGCCAGCTCACAACAGGAGAGCTCCTACAATGAGCAGTTCTTC.